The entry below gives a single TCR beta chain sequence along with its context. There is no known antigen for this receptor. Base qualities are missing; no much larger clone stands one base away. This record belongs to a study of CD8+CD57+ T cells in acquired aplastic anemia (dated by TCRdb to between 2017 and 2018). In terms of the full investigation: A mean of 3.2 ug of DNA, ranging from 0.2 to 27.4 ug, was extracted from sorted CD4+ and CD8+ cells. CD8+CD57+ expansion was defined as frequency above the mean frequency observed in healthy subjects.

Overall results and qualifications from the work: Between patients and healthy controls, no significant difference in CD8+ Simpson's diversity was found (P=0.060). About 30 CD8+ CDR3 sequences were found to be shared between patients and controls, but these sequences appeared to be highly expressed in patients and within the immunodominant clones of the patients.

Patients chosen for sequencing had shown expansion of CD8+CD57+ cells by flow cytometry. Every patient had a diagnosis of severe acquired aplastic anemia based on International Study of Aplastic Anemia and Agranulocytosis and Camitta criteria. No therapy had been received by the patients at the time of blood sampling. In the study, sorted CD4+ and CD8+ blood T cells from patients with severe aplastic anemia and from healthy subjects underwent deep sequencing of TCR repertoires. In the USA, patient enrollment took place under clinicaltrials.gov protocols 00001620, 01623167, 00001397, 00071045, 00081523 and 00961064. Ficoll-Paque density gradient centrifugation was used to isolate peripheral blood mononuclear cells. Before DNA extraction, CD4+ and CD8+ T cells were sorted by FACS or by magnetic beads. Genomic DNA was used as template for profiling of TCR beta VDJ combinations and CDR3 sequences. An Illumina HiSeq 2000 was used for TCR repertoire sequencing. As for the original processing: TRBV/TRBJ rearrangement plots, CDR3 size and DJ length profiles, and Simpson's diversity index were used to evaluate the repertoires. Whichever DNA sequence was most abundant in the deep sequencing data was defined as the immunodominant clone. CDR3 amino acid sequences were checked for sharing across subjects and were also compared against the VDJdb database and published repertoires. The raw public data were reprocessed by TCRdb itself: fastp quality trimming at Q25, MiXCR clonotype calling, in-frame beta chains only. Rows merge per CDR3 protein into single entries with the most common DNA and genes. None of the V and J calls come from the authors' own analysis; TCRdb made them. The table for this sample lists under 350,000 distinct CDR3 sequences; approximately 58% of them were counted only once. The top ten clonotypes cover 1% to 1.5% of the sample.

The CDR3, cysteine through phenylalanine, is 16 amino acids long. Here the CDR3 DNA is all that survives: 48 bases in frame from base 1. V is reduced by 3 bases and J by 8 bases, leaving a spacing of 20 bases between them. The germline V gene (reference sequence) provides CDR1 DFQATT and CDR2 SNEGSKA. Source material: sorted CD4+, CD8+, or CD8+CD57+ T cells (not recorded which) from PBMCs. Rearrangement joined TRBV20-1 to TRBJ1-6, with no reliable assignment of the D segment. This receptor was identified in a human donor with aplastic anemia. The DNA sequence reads TGCAGTGCTAGCCCGTCCGGCCCCGGCAAGGATTCACCCCTCCACTTT. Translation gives CSASPSGPGKDSPLHF.